Included here is one T cell receptor (beta chain) sequence, with context. The antigen is unknown. Germline V CDR1 and CDR2: MNHEY, SMNVEV (reference sequence). The CDR3 covers 16 residues. The ends were cut back, 5 bases at V and 4 bases at J, with 18 bases in the middle. These data belong to a study of shared clonotypes between healthy human individuals. Findings and caveats of the study: Some naive CD4 clonotypes, roughly 4.7%, turned up in common across a few donors.

Across several immunoSEQ plates, the genomic DNA of each subset was split evenly. How the authors handled the data: From ImmunoSEQ came sequences covering only the junction and carrying no quality scores, so filtering differed. Data came from immunoSEQ multiplex PCR; TCRdb stores just in-frame clones and leaves some out. V and J calls and clone size come straight from that table; D and trimming were deduced from the DNA. The data show about 380,000 clones, with 95% to 97% seen just once and approximately 0.32% held by the top ten. Sample: memory CD8+ T cells sorted from blood. Subset of the sample: CD45RO+ cells pooled with CCR7-negative TemRA cells. This TCR was recovered from a man aged 25-45 years in good health. The V call is TRBV27, the J call TRBJ2-1; D remains ambiguous. The CDR3 nucleotides are TGTGCCAGCAGTCGTATCTCGTTCGGGTCTTACAATGAGCAGTTCTTC. Residues: CASSRISFGSYNEQFF.